This T cell receptor beta chain was recovered during a study of T cell responses to AZD1222 COVID-19 vaccine. Study observations and caveats: Samples come after the peak T cell response, not at day 14.

Germline V gene sequence: CDR1 SGHRS, CDR2 YFSETQ. The CDR3 consists of 14 residues. The V gene end was trimmed by 6 bases and the J gene end by 5 bases; junction bases not matched to a gene: 9. As to this clone: Its antigen remains unidentified.

Measured with immunoSEQ multiplex PCR; TCRdb has only the in-frame clones, and not every one. The data show 100,000 to 140,000 clones, around 90% seen once. The sequence was collected from an adult in good health. Here the sequenced sample was peripheral blood, taken on day 0 of AZD1222 vaccination. The genes are TRBV5-1 and TRBJ1-2, with 8 positions matching TRBD1. Here the CDR3 DNA reads TGCGCCAGCAACCGGGACAGGCAGACTTATGGCTACACCTTC. Protein sequence: CASNRDRQTYGYTF.